This TCR beta chain was found in a study of cytomegalovirus exposure and HLA in healthy donors (dated by TCRdb to about 2017). In the study overall: An earlier analysis of around 600 of the donors reported more than 250 Gb of sequence data and some 120 million unique TCR beta sequences from some 180 million T cells. An early release that covered 640 HLA-typed donors contained about 300 gigabases of sequencing data and 85 million to 100 million unique TCR sequences. The genetic ancestry cluster associated with self-reported Caucasian donors included about 84% of the 398 genotyped donors. The aim of the study was to test whether cataloging public T cell receptors could identify signatures of past pathogen exposure. The study used immunosequencing to profile the T cell repertoires of several hundred subjects and linked those repertoires to cytomegalovirus serostatus. In addition to the first cohort of around 670 subjects, a separate validation cohort of about 120 different subjects was used. The study combined high-throughput TCR immunosequencing, statistical association of individual TCRs with disease status, and machine learning to predict cytomegalovirus infection status. In a later analysis, previously published TCR beta repertoires from about 670 donors were re-analyzed and high-resolution HLA genotyping was added so that TCR occurrence patterns could be studied. Rather than using new phenotypic data, the later analysis identified candidate immune exposures from TCR beta sequences and from how often those sequences occurred across donors. An earlier analysis of some 500 of the donors used high-throughput TCR beta sequencing to judge whether each TCR beta V gene segment behaved as functional or pseudogenic. Donor age, sex, ethnicity and CMV serostatus were collected together with the repertoire data. Genome-wide SNP genotypes for about 65% of the 666 donors were used in a later genetic analysis, which treated that subset as a discovery cohort. All discovery cohort repertoires had been generated using a single sequencing platform. Both class I and class II loci were covered by HLA typing, at four-digit resolution. Typing coverage varied by locus: roughly 620-630 donors for A, B, C, DRB1 and DQB1; roughly 520 for DQA1; approximately 570 for DPA1; roughly 450 for DPB1. Because of strong linkage in the cohort, five DR-DQ haplotypes were treated as single units for association and clustering. On average, roughly 250,000 unique TCR beta nucleotide sequences were sequenced per donor among fewer than 500 genotyped donors of the cohort, with about 19% of those sequences being non-productive. Results and caveats for the whole study, not just this receptor: In a later genetic analysis, a missense DCLRE1C variant was associated with V-gene and J-gene trimming of TCR beta chains, and the association was replicated in an independent cohort. In a later analysis, TCR association rates were found to vary across HLA loci, with the most associated TCRs seen for DRB1 alleles and the fewest for HLA-C alleles. When HLA alleles, especially DR and DQ, strongly co-occurred, TCR associations were difficult to assign to individual alleles. Correlated functional status among segregating V segments might reflect linkage disequilibrium, but an unknown experimental factor could not be ruled out. Compared with the approximately 710-donor mean, donors in an Asian-associated ancestry cluster had fewer N-insertions in productive TCRs, according to a later genetic analysis. It was suggested by the authors that the approach could potentially be generalized to other disease states and immunological phenotypes. A cluster of highly shared sequence variants was judged likely to represent a technical artifact of the sequencing pipeline. Compared with equally common non-associated chains, HLA-associated TCR beta chains in a later analysis were more clonally expanded and had lower generation probabilities. In vitro tests confirmed that a few of the cytomegalovirus-associated TCR beta chains recognize cytomegalovirus antigens. Because counts were too low, 15 to 20 rarely observed V segments, including chromosome 9 orphons, were excluded from the earlier analysis of 587 of the donors. Most TCR sequences were observed very rarely across donors, whereas some public TCRs were present in many individuals. Because the 87-base-pair reads could not distinguish some IMGT-functional V segments, including TRBV6-2 and TRBV6-3, those segments were excluded. In an earlier analysis of more than 450 of the donors, most TCR beta V segments were observed in productive rearrangements about 87% or about 30% of the time, broadly matching IMGT annotations. Because HLA typing was missing for some donors at each locus, association tests included only the typed subset. Only TCR beta chains were sequenced in this cohort, and the absence of alpha or paired-chain data limited detectable features. The study listed 150 to 200 TCR beta chains as associated with cytomegalovirus. A later analysis associated 17,000 or so TCR beta sequences with specific HLA alleles at a false discovery rate of 0.05. Most CMV-associated TCR beta chains appeared to be HLA-restricted in a later analysis, and the HLA associations seemed to be driven largely by CMV exposure. A further reported finding was that TCR beta sequences accurately predicted the HLA-A and HLA-B alleles for most subjects in the first cohort. In both the original and validation cohorts, the classifier was reported to diagnose cytomegalovirus status with high specificity and sensitivity. A later analysis reported that several top co-occurrence clusters appeared linked to parvovirus B19, influenza, CMV and Epstein-Barr virus. CMV serostatus was the only immune exposure information available for the cohort. Sequencing depth was assumed to be roughly uniform across donors in the presence/absence analyses, though that assumption may not hold.

The cohort was made up of several hundred healthy bone marrow donors. All cohort members were sampled while nominally healthy, although unrecorded immune exposures were likely present. CMV serostatus was recorded as positive for some 300 and negative for about 55% of the roughly 670 cohort members, whereas no CMV serostatus was recorded for the donor in question. Each donor provided a peripheral blood sample, and peripheral blood mononuclear cells were used for TCR beta sequencing. Genomic DNA was extracted from the blood cell samples with the Qiagen DNeasy Blood Extraction Kit. Libraries were built with the immunoSEQ multiplex PCR assay. For the multiplex PCR, a mixture combining 60 forward primers for TCR Vbeta segments and 13 reverse primers for TCR Jbeta segments was used. A multiplex PCR assay on genomic DNA amplified the CDR3 region of rearranged TCR beta genes. On the Illumina HiSeq System, the amplified TCR beta libraries were sequenced as 87-base-pair reads. Per the authors' processing: In a later analysis, tens of millions of unique TCR beta chains were counted across the roughly 670 repertoires, and around 11 million of these chains were shared by at least two donors. To remove PCR and sequencing errors, raw reads were error-corrected and collapsed into unique sequences using a nearest-neighbor algorithm that merged closely related sequences. To assign V, D and J gene segments, CDR3 sequences were aligned to IMGT reference sequences. Each retained sequence needed at least a six-nucleotide match to both a V gene segment and a J gene segment. Rearrangements were classified as productive when the CDR3 lacked stop codons and remained in frame with V and J, and all other rearrangements were classified as non-productive. CDR3 was defined by IMGT convention, running from the second conserved V-encoded cysteine to the conserved J-encoded phenylalanine. The earlier analysis of some 540 of the donors excluded any sequence lacking an unambiguous match to a single V gene segment. An earlier analysis of several hundred of the donors called V segments functional above 56.7% productive rearrangements and segregating when the between-donor standard deviation exceeded 5%. A statistical classification framework was developed to diagnose cytomegalovirus status using the catalog of TCR beta chain sequences. V and J gene assignment, in a later analysis, came from comparing TCR nucleotide sequences with IMGT/GENE-DB human TR gene sequences. Using the TCRdist pipeline, a later analysis assigned CDR3 sequences along with most-parsimonious VDJ recombination scenarios. In a later analysis, each TCR beta chain was defined by its CDR3 amino acid sequence together with its V-gene family, and reads without a unique V-gene family were excluded. To address suspected cross-contamination and a sequencing artifact, a later analysis removed over 500 highly shared, low-generation-probability nucleotide sequences. In a later analysis, a clonal expansion index was calculated for each public chain from normalized within-repertoire ranks of inferred template counts. Generation probabilities in a later analysis came from a VDJ recombination model fitted to out-of-frame rearrangements, and those results were checked against IGoR. In a later analysis, hypergeometric tests were used to score TCR-TCR, TCR-HLA and TCR-CMV co-occurrence, with a repertoire-size bias correction applied to TCR pairs. In a later analysis, false discovery rates were estimated by permuting HLA or CMV assignments 20 times. In a later analysis, co-occurring TCRs were grouped using DBSCAN, with TCRdist sequence similarity added in when clustering inside HLA-allele-positive subsets. Repertoires with fewer than 30,000 or more than 120,000 public chains were left out of co-occurrence clustering, as were five repertoires with anomalous nucleotide sharing. TCRdb took this table from immuneACCESS and kept in-frame rearrangements with V and J called. Such tables lack part of the clones; where checked against another copy, unresolved V genes explain under half of the gap, and the rest is unexplained. D and trimming were read from the DNA, whereas the V and J calls and clone size are those reported in that table. In this sample the table shows tens of thousands of clones, around 60% of which occur a single time. Roughly 2.5% of the sample goes to the ten largest clones.

The germline V gene encodes CDR1 SGHNT and CDR2 YENEEA. The junction shows trimming of 4 bases on V and 6 bases on J, and the gene matches do not reach 4 bases of it. Inclusive of the bounding cysteine and phenylalanine, the CDR3 is 13 residues long. The DNA shown is the 39-base CDR3, in frame from base 1. For this clone: Its antigen target is currently unknown. The input lacks base qualities; no much larger clone sits a single base away.

This TCR came from a human donor in good health. What was sequenced was PBMCs. The chain is assembled from TRBV11-3 and TRBJ2-7; 9 central bases correspond to TRBD1. In nucleotide form, the sequence is TGTGCCAGCAGCTCAAACAGGGGGCGCGAGCAGTACTTC. Translated, it reads CASSSNRGREQYF.